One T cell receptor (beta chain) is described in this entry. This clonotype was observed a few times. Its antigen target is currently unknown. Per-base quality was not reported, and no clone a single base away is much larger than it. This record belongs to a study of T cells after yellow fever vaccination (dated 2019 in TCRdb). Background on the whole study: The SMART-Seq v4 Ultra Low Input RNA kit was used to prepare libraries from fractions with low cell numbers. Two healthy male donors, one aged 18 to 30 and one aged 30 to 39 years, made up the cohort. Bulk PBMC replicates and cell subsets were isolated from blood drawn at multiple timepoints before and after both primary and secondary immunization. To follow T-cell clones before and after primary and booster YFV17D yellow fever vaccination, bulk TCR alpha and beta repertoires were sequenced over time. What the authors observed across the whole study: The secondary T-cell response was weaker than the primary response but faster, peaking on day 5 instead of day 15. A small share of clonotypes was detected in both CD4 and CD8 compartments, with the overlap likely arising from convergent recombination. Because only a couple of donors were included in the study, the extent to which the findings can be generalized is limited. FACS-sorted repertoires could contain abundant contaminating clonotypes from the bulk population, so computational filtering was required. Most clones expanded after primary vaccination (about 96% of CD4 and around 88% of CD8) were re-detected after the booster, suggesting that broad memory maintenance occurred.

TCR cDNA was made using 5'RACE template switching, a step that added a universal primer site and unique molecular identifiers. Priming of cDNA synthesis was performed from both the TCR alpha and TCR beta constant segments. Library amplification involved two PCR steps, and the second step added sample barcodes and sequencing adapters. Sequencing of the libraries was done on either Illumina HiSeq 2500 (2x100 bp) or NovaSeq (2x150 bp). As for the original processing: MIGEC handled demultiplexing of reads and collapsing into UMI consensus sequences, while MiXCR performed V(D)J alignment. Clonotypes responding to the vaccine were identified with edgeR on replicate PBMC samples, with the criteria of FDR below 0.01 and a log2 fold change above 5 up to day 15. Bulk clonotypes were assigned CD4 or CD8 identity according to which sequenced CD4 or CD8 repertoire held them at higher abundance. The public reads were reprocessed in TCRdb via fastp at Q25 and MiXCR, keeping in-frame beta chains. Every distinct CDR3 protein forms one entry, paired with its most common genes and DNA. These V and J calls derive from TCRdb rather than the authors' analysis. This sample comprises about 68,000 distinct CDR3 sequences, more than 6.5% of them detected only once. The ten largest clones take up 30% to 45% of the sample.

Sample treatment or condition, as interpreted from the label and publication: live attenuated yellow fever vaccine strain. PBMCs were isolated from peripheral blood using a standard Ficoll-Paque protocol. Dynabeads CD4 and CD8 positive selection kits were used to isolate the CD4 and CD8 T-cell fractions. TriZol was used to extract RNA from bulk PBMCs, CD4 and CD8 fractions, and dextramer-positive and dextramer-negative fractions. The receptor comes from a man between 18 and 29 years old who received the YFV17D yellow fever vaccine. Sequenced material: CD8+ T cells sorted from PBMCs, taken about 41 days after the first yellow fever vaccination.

The CDR3 is CASSLSPGSTDTQYF. Read as DNA, the sequence is TGCGCCAGCAGCTTGTCGCCAGGGAGCACAGATACGCAGTATTTT. The rearranged segments are TRBV5-1 and TRBJ2-3, with TRBD1 perhaps the D gene, on 5 matching bases. A distance of 9 bases separates the germline ends of V and J, which lose 1 base and 0 bases respectively. Counted from cysteine to phenylalanine, this CDR3 has 15 amino acids. This entry keeps only the CDR3 DNA: 45 bases, framed from base 1. Reading the germline V gene gives CDR1 SGHRS and CDR2 YFSETQ.